Listed here is a single TCR beta chain. Its antigen is as yet unknown. These data originate in a study of blood T cells in healthy people across ages. Overall study findings and caveats: Not knowing donor CMV status may have confounded expanded clonotype changes. Per million T cells, the diversity of TCR beta decreased roughly linearly as age advanced. Naive CD4+ cell counts and diversity both ran higher in long-lived than in aged donors.

Alongside a J-beta primer mix, a sample-barcoded 5' primer served in a second PCR lasting roughly 6 to 11 cycles. Individual samples furnished no less than 3 million CDR3-containing paired-end reads apiece. TCRdb fed the 5' RACE reads into MiXCR, producing one record per CDR3 protein. Here the sample spans 600,000 to 1,000,000 distinct CDR3 sequences, roughly 64% being singletons. This TCR derives from a man aged 25 to 40 in good health. Sequences were obtained from blood.

This CDR3 reads CSARGEDTSYEQYF. In nucleotides, the CDR3 is TGCAGTGCTAGGGGAGAAGACACGTCCTACGAGCAGTACTTC. The V call is TRBV20-1, the J call TRBJ2-7, with D maybe TRBD2 (5 bases). Per germline, CDR1 DFQATT and CDR2 SNEGSKA (reference sequence). V gave up 3 bases and J gave up 1 base, with 13 bases separating them. The CDR3 covers 14 residues.